This T cell receptor beta chain was captured in a study of T-cell memory formation after mild COVID-19. The study, taken as a whole, reports: Detection of some responders pre-infection suggested pre-existing cross-reactive memory T cells participated. Clonal second-wave expansions that peaked on day 37 had unconfirmed SARS-CoV-2 specificity.

Note on this clonotype: The antigen is not known.

Amplification by 5'RACE using constant-segment primers produced TCR alpha and TCR beta cDNA libraries that carried sample barcodes and UMIs. TCRdb re-derived calls from the 5' RACE reads in MiXCR, one entry per CDR3 protein. The sample includes around 200,000 distinct CDR3 sequences, about 10% of them seen just once. Per germline, CDR1 SGHTA and CDR2 FQGNSA. The ends lost 2 bases at V and 4 bases at J; junction bases unmatched: 3. The CDR3 runs to 15 residues. This clonotype was sampled from a man between 18 and 35 years old who had mild COVID-19 (a few samples of this study predate the infection). Cell type and time point are not known. The source material was PBMCs or a T cell subset sorted from them (not recorded which). This rearrangement joins TRBV7-2 to TRBJ2-2; TRBD2 matches at 8 bases. The CDR3 coding sequence is TGTGCCAGCAGCTTAAGGCGGGGGGCCACCGGGGAGCTGTTTTTT. Its translation is CASSLRRGATGELFF.